This passage covers 11 T cell receptor beta chains from one sample sequenced in a study of blood T cell repertoires in COVID-19. Assay: immunoSEQ multiplex PCR; the TCRdb copy retains only in-frame clones and omits some. The sample carries about 140,000 clones, roughly 80% recorded once. The material sequenced was PBMCs or T cells enriched from blood (not recorded which). These TCRs come from a woman under 30 who had been exposed to COVID-19.

This clone was observed once. V usage is TRBV7-2 and J usage is TRBJ2-7; a possible D gene is TRBD2 (7 bases). Germline CDR1 SGHTA, CDR2 FQGNSA. V lost 5 bases to trimming and J lost 5 bases, with 31 bases between them. This CDR3 is built from 19 residues. CDR3 amino acids: CASSPTNRPGAGRGNEQYF. DNA of the CDR3: TGTGCCAGCAGCCCGACTAACCGCCCGGGGGCAGGGAGGGGGAACGAGCAGTACTTC.

The rearrangement joins TRBV10-3 to TRBJ1-5, with TRBD1 matching over 12 bases. The CDR3 spans 17 residues. V shed 10 bases and J 1 base; nucleotides not matched to a gene: 11. Germline V gives CDR1 ENHRY, CDR2 SYGVKD. The CDR3 DNA is TGTGCCACCCGGGGGAGGGGACAGGGGGCGAGCAATCAGCCCCAGCATTTT. It specifies CATRGRGQGASNQPQHF.

The chain employs TRBV19 and TRBJ2-7; TRBD1 matches 9 bases. The CDR3 loop spans 14 amino acids. V lost 3 bases to trimming and J lost 1 base; unmatched junction nucleotides: 1. Germline V gene data show CDR1 as LNHDA and CDR2 as SQIVND (reference sequence). The CDR3 DNA reads as TGTGCCAGTAGTATCGGACAGGGGTCCTACGAGCAGTACTTC. The encoded protein is CASSIGQGSYEQYF.

V is TRBV18 and J is TRBJ2-1; unclear D gene. Germline V gene sequence: CDR1 KGHSH, CDR2 LQKENI. V lost 6 bases and J lost 8, with 14 bases in between. The CDR3 length is 13 residues. CDR3 amino acids: CASSPSLSYEQFF. The CDR3 DNA reads as TGTGCCAGCTCTCCTTCCCTCTCCTATGAGCAGTTCTTC.

The rearrangement joins TRBV4-1 to TRBJ1-5; no definite D call. This CDR3 has 17 residues. V lost 0 bases and J 1 base, leaving 13 bases between the germline ends. Germline assignment: CDR1 MGHRA and CDR2 YSYEKL. The CDR3 loop reads CASSQDLSTFSNQPQHF. The CDR3 coding sequence is TGCGCCAGCAGCCAAGATCTAAGCACCTTCAGCAATCAGCCCCAGCATTTT.

The chain uses TRBV7-3 and TRBJ2-2; 10 nucleotides agree with TRBD2. The germline CDR1 and CDR2 sequences are SGHTA and FQGTGA. This CDR3 has 17 amino acids. The V segment lost 5 bases and the J segment 3 bases; nucleotides outside the gene matches: 9. For the CDR3, the DNA is TGTGCCAGCAGCCCTACCCATCTAGCGGGAGACACCGGGGAGCTGTTTTTT. Amino acids: CASSPTHLAGDTGELFF.

The chain combines TRBV19 with TRBJ1-4; D unresolved. V was cut by 5 bases and J by 0 bases, with 10 bases left in between. The CDR3 spans 15 residues. Germline lookup yields CDR1 LNHDA and CDR2 SQIVND (reference sequence). CDR3 sequence (DNA): TGTGCCAGTAGTGCCAGGAGGGCAACTAATGAAAAACTGTTTTTT. Translating it yields CASSARRATNEKLFF.

This clone was counted once. The chain recombines TRBV30 with TRBJ2-1; 8 bases are a match to TRBD2. Germline lookup yields CDR1 GTSNPN and CDR2 SVGIG (reference sequence). This CDR3 is built from 15 residues. Germline trimming cut 0 bases from V and 3 bases from J; bases unmatched to any gene: 4. The CDR3 sequence is CAWSVGSGVYNEQFF. The CDR3 nucleotides read TGTGCCTGGAGTGTAGGTAGCGGGGTCTACAATGAGCAGTTCTTC.

The chain has TRBV3-1 (or the pseudogene TRBV3-2) and TRBJ1-2, with 7 bases matching TRBD1. This CDR3 region has 14 residues. Trimming at V came to 6 bases and at J to 4 bases, leaving 8 bases not matched to a gene. Germline-derived CDR1 and CDR2 are LGHDT and YNNKEL (reference sequence). The CDR3 here is CASSHRDSSYGYTF. The CDR3 nucleotides read TGTGCCAGCAGTCACAGGGACAGCAGCTATGGCTACACCTTC.

The chain recombines TRBV27 with TRBJ1-2; 9 nucleotides align to TRBD1. With 2 bases clipped from V and 6 bases from J, the junction kept 4 bases outside the gene matches. From germline, CDR1 is MNHEY and CDR2 SMNVEV (reference sequence). The CDR3 sequence is 14 residues long. The CDR3 bases are TGTGCCAGCAGTTTACGGACAGGGGTTCATGGCTACACCTTC. Protein product: CASSLRTGVHGYTF.

This clone was counted once. CDR3: CAWSVNDINQPQHF. The CDR3 nucleotides read TGTGCCTGGAGTGTAAATGACATCAATCAGCCCCAGCATTTT. This rearrangement joins TRBV30 to TRBJ1-5; D not resolved. The CDR3 is 14 amino acids. V was shortened by 0 bases and J by 3 bases, with 9 bases between the two germline ends. The germline V gene has CDR1 GTSNPN and CDR2 SVGIG (reference sequence).